Listed below are T cell receptor beta chains from one sample, sequenced in a study of T cells in Graves' hyperthyroidism and ophthalmopathy. TCRdb re-analysed the multiplex PCR reads in MiXCR, keeping a single row per CDR3 protein. The top ten hold approximately 23% of the sample, which has hundreds of thousands of distinct CDR3 sequences, over 11% seen once. Sequencing was performed on blood. All receptors derive from a woman in her 30s with Graves' hyperthyroidism. The CDR3 runs from the conserved cysteine through the conserved F or W. The D gene is left open where the match is weak. Not all rows give a size; the values are once, few, many and, for expanded clones, a class.

D	V	size	J	CDR3	DNA
-	TRBV10-3	many	TRBJ2-3	CASNPTTTVGSDTQYF	TGTGCCAGCAACCCTACTACGACGGTAGGCTCAGATACGCAGTATTTT
-	TRBV28	many	TRBJ2-2	CASSFKVYTGELFF	TGTGCCAGCAGTTTTAAGGTGTATACCGGGGAGCTGTTTTTT
TRBD1	TRBV20-1	-	TRBJ2-7	CSAPDRGQGEQYF	TGCAGTGCTCCTGACAGGGGGCAAGGCGAGCAGTACTTC
-	TRBV3-1	many	TRBJ1-6	CASSEGNSPLHF	TGTGCCAGCAGCGAAGGGAATTCACCCCTCCACTTT
-	TRBV14	-	TRBJ2-2	CASSQFQVPGELFF	TGTGCCAGCAGCCAATTTCAGGTCCCCGGGGAGCTGTTTTTT
-	TRBV7-9	-	TRBJ1-1	CAGSVATGSSEAFF	TGTGCCGGCAGCGTCGCGACGGGTTCTTCTGAAGCTTTCTTT
-	TRBV18	few	TRBJ2-7	CASSNMPTNEQYF	TGTGCCAGCTCGAATATGCCCACGAACGAGCAGTACTTC
TRBD1	TRBV2	many	TRBJ1-1	CASHKTGGWTEAFF	TGTGCCAGTCATAAGACAGGGGGGTGGACTGAAGCTTTCTTT
-	TRBV12-3/TRBV12-4	many	TRBJ2-2	CASSLYSGQNTGELFF	TGTGCCAGCAGTTTATATTCGGGACAGAACACCGGGGAGCTGTTTTTT
-	TRBV5-5	-	TRBJ1-1	CASSLAAGTENTEAFF	TGTGCCAGCAGCTTGGCTGCCGGGACGGAGAACACTGAAGCTTTCTTT
-	TRBV5-5	-	TRBJ2-7	CASSWRGDTFGEQYF	TGTGCCAGCAGCTGGCGGGGCGACACCTTCGGCGAGCAGTACTTC
-	TRBV11-2	few	TRBJ2-2	CASSSPGQNTGELFF	TGTGCCAGCTCCAGCCCAGGGCAAAACACCGGGGAGCTGTTTTTT
-	TRBV19	-	TRBJ1-5	CASYSAYSNQPQHF	TGTGCCAGTTACAGCGCCTATAGCAATCAGCCCCAGCATTTT
TRBD2	TRBV12-3/TRBV12-4	many	TRBJ2-3	CASSPQGREEDTQYF	TGTGCCAGCAGTCCCCAGGGGCGGGAGGAAGATACGCAGTATTTT
-	TRBV12-3/TRBV12-4	many	TRBJ2-4	CASSLSSPNIQYF	TGTGCCAGCAGTTTAAGTAGCCCAAACATTCAGTACTTC
-	TRBV2	-	TRBJ1-5	CASSVAIASQNQPQHF	TGTGCCAGCAGCGTGGCGATCGCCTCCCAGAATCAGCCCCAGCATTTT
TRBD1	TRBV27	many	TRBJ2-1	CASSTGDNWMGNEQFF	TGTGCCAGCAGTACAGGGGACAACTGGATGGGCAATGAGCAGTTCTTC